This TCR beta chain was captured by sequencing in a study of CD8 T cells in ankylosing spondylitis. The germline gives CDR1 MGHDK, CDR2 SYGVNS. Trimming stripped 4 bases from V and 4 bases from J, with 14 bases between. This CDR3 is built from 15 residues. Study observations and caveats: Characteristic, it appeared, of ankylosing spondylitis blood was a TCR beta motif of eight or nine highly homologous variants. In reactive arthritis synovial fluid and blood, some motif variants had been reported before. Disease-associated clones were CD8+ and fairly uncommon in peripheral blood.

This clonotype was picked up many times. Antigen specificity is unknown. Quantitative molecular-barcoded 5'-RACE generated the TCR beta libraries. TCRdb recomputed calls from the 5' RACE reads with MiXCR, one row per CDR3 protein. The sample contains 300,000 to 400,000 distinct CDR3 sequences, approximately 14% of which appear only once. Sequenced input: blood, either unsorted or a sorted T cell fraction (not recorded which). The TCR sequence derives from a male donor with ankylosing spondylitis or in good health (not recorded which). The chain has TRBV25-1 and TRBJ1-5, with D possibly TRBD1 on 5 matching bases. In DNA, the CDR3 is TGTGCCAGCAGTGGTTCCGGGACGCCAAATCAGCCCCAGCATTTT. It is translated as CASSGSGTPNQPQHF. Using reference TRBV25-1 and TRBJ1-5 for the parts outside the CDR3, the full variable domain is EADIYQTPRYLVIGTGKKITLECSQTMGHDKMYWYQQDPGMELHLIHYSYGVNSTEKGDLSSESTVSRIRTEHFPLTLESARPSHTSQYLCASSGSGTPNQPQHFGDGTRLSIL.